These T cell receptor beta chains were read from a single sample in a study of blood T cell repertoires in COVID-19. Profiled with immunoSEQ multiplex PCR; TCRdb holds only in-frame clones, not every one. This table has around 170,000 clones, approximately 80% appearing once. Specimen: peripheral blood. The receptors come from a man in his sixties or seventies who had recovered from COVID-19. CDR3s include the opening cysteine and the closing phenylalanine or tryptophan. The D gene is left open where the match is weak. Size is omitted from some rows. Given values are once, few, many or a class for expanded clones.

V,size,D,J,DNA,CDR3
TRBV19,.,TRBD1,TRBJ1-2,TGTGCCAGTAGCGCTGGGACAGGGTACGGCTACACCTTC,CASSAGTGYGYTF
TRBV6-2/TRBV6-3,.,.,TRBJ2-2,TGTGCCAGCAGTTACTCAGGACTGAACACCGGGGAGCTGTTTTTT,CASSYSGLNTGELFF
TRBV7-2,.,TRBD2,TRBJ2-5,TGTGCCAGCAGCTTAGCTAGCGGGGTTCAGAGAGAGACCCAGTACTTC,CASSLASGVQRETQYF
TRBV5-5,.,TRBD1,TRBJ2-7,TGTGCCAGCAGCCTAACAGGGGCTACCTACGAGCAGTACTTC,CASSLTGATYEQYF
TRBV6-6,.,TRBD1,TRBJ1-5,TGTGCCAGCAGTAACCCCCCGGGACAGGGGTCTCAGCCCCAGCATTTT,CASSNPPGQGSQPQHF
TRBV4-2,.,TRBD1,TRBJ1-6,TGTGCCAGCAGCCAAGATGGGGGACAGGGCTATTCACCCCTCCACTTT,CASSQDGGQGYSPLHF
TRBV10-3,.,.,TRBJ1-1,TGTGCCATCAGTAAAAATACAGTGAACACTGAAGCTTTCTTT,CAISKNTVNTEAFF
TRBV7-2,.,TRBD1,TRBJ1-5,TGTGCCAGCAGCCCCGGACAGGGCAATCAGCCCCAGCATTTT,CASSPGQGNQPQHF
TRBV10-3,.,TRBD2,TRBJ2-3,TGTGCCACCACGCGGGGGGAGCGCACAGATACGCAGTATTTT,CATTRGERTDTQYF
TRBV7-9,once,.,TRBJ1-1,TGTGCCAGCAGCTTAGTTCAGGGTCGGAACACTGAAGCTTTCTTT,CASSLVQGRNTEAFF
TRBV5-1,.,TRBD2,TRBJ2-1,TGCGCCAGCAGTCAAACACCTACTAGCGGGAGGTCCAATGAGCAGTTCTTC,CASSQTPTSGRSNEQFF
TRBV29-1,.,.,TRBJ1-2,TGCAGCGTTGAAGATCACCAGGGTCCTGGCTACACCTTC,CSVEDHQGPGYTF
TRBV5-1,once,.,TRBJ1-2,TGCGCCAGCAGCTCGGCACAGGGAGCTAACTATGGCTACACCTTC,CASSSAQGANYGYTF
TRBV9,.,TRBD2,TRBJ2-7,TGTGCCAGCAGCGGGAGCGGGAGCCCCTACGAGCAGTACTTC,CASSGSGSPYEQYF
TRBV25-1,.,TRBD1,TRBJ1-1,TGTGCCAGCAGGGGGGACAGGGAAAGAATTGAAGCTTTCTTT,CASRGDRERIEAFF
TRBV9,.,TRBD2,TRBJ2-1,TGTGCCAGCAGCGTAGTTCCGGGAGGGGGCTACAATGAGCAGTTCTTC,CASSVVPGGGYNEQFF
TRBV9,once,TRBD2,TRBJ2-2,TGTGCCAGCAGCGTAGCGGGAGGGCCTCGGGGGGAGCTGTTTTTT,CASSVAGGPRGELFF
TRBV5-1,once,.,TRBJ1-1,TGCGCCAGCAGACTTCAAGACACTGAAGCTTTCTTT,CASRLQDTEAFF
TRBV7-2,.,TRBD1,TRBJ1-4,TGTGCCAGCAGCTTAGGCAGGGGGCGTGAAAAACTGTTTTTT,CASSLGRGREKLFF
TRBV3-1/TRBV3-2,.,TRBD1,TRBJ1-4,TGTGCCAGCAGCCCCCTGGGGACAGAAAATGAAAAACTGTTTTTT,CASSPLGTENEKLFF
TRBV12-5,once,TRBD1,TRBJ1-4,TGTGCTAGTGGCAGACACAGGGGAACTAATGAAAAACTGTTTTTT,CASGRHRGTNEKLFF
TRBV12-3/TRBV12-4,.,TRBD2,TRBJ2-7,TGTGCCAGCAGTTTTGGTGCGGGAGGGCCCCAGTACTTC,CASSFGAGGPQYF
TRBV6-5,.,.,TRBJ2-1,TGTGCCAGCAGCCGGGAAGGCTCCTACAATGAGCAGTTCTTC,CASSREGSYNEQFF
TRBV5-1,.,.,TRBJ1-6,TGCGCCAGCAGCTTGGAAGGGTTCGGAAGACTAGATTCACCCCTCCACTTT,CASSLEGFGRLDSPLHF
TRBV19,.,TRBD2,TRBJ2-1,TGTGCCAGTAGTACGCCCCCAGGCGGGGCATGGACTAGCGGGAGGGTGGGCAATGAGCAGTTCTTC,CASSTPPGGAWTSGRVGNEQFF
TRBV19,.,.,TRBJ2-1,TGTGCCAGTAGTCTCCGAGGGATGGATAGATACAATGAGCAGTTCTTC,CASSLRGMDRYNEQFF
TRBV24-1,.,.,TRBJ2-1,TGTGCCACCAGTGAGCGCATCTACAATGAGCAGTTCTTC,CATSERIYNEQFF